This TCR beta chain was retrieved from a study of blood T cell repertoires in COVID-19. Whole-study context: Spain, Italy and the United States supplied samples that represented acute and convalescent COVID-19. PBMCs, B-cell-depleted T cells, or T cells provided the cDNA or gDNA that made up the material.

Germline assignment: CDR1 MNHEY and CDR2 SMNVEV (reference sequence). The CDR3 sequence is 11 residues long. The V gene lost 8 bases and the J gene lost 6 bases, with 11 bases spanning the gap. Authors' methods: Amplifying reference gene primers gave estimates of nucleated cell counts. Sequencing was performed with immunoSEQ multiplex PCR; in TCRdb, only in-frame clones are kept and a portion is missing. The V and J calls and the clone size are those of that table, but D and trimming were determined from the DNA. Of 100,000 or so clones in the sample, approximately 85% are singletons; the top ten hold around 4.1%.

This sequence was found in a man between 45 and 60 years old with acute or convalescent COVID-19. The gene calls are TRBV27 and TRBJ2-7, with D possibly TRBD1 on 6 matching bases. What was sequenced was peripheral blood. The CDR3 is CASGWGLEQYF. Written as DNA, the CDR3 is TGTGCCAGCGGGTGGGGGCTCGAGCAGTACTTC.